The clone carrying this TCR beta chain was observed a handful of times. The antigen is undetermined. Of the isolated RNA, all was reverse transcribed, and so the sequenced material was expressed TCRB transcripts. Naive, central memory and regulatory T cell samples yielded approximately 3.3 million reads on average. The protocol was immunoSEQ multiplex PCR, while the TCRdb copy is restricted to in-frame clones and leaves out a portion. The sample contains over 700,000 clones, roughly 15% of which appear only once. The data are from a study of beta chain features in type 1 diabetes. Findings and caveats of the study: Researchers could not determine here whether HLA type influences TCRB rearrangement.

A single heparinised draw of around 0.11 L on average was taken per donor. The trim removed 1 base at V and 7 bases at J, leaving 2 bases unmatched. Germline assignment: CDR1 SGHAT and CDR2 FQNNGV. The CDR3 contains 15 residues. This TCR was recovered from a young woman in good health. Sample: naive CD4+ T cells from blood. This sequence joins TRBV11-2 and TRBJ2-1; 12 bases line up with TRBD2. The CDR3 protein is CASSLGTSGINEQFF. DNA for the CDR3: TGTGCCAGCAGCTTAGGGACTAGCGGGATAAATGAGCAGTTCTTC.